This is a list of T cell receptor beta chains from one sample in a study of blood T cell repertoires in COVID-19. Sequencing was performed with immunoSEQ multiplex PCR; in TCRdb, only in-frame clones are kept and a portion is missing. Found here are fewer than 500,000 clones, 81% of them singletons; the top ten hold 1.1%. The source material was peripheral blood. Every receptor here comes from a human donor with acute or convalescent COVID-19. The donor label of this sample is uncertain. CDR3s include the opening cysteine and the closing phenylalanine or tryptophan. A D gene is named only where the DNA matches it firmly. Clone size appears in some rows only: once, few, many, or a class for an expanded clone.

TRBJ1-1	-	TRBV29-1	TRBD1	TGCAGCGTTGAACCTGACAGGGTAGTAGCTTTCTTT	CSVEPDRVVAFF
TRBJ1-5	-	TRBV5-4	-	TGTGCCAGCAGCTTGGCCGGGTATAATCAGCCCCAGCATTTT	CASSLAGYNQPQHF
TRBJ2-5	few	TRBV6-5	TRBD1	TGTGCCAGCAGTTACTCGGGACAGATCCAAGAGACCCAGTACTTC	CASSYSGQIQETQYF
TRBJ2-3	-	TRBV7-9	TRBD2	TGTGCCAGCTCCTCGGCGGGAGCGGGGACTACAGATACGCAGTATTTT	CASSSAGAGTTDTQYF
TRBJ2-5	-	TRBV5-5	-	TGTGCCAGCAGCTCGACGGGAAGCCGGGAGACCCAGTACTTC	CASSSTGSRETQYF
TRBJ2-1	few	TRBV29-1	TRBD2	TGCAGCGCAACTAGCGGGGGACGGTTTGAGCAGTTCTTC	CSATSGGRFEQFF
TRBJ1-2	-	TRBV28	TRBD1	TGTGCCAGCAGGGTCCCGGGACAGGGAGGGGGAGGCTACACCTTC	CASRVPGQGGGGYTF
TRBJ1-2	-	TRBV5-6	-	TGTGCCAGCAGCTTAAGACAAATTTCTAACTATGGCTACACCTTC	CASSLRQISNYGYTF
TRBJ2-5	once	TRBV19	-	TGTGCCAGTAGTATTGTGGGGGGAGAGACCCAGTACTTC	CASSIVGGETQYF
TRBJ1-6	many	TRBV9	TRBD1	TGTGCCAGCAGCCCTACGGGACAGGGAGGTTCACCCCTCCACTTT	CASSPTGQGGSPLHF
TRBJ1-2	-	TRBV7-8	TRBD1	TGTGCCAGCAGCTTAGCTAGCCCCGGACAGGGTGGAGGATCCTATGGCTACACCTTC	CASSLASPGQGGGSYGYTF
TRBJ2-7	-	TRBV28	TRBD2	TGTGCCAGCAGGTCAGGACTAGCGGGCTCCTACGAGCAGTACTTC	CASRSGLAGSYEQYF
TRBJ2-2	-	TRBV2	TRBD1	TGTGCCAGCAGGAAGGGGACAGCGAACACCGGGGAGCTGTTTTTT	CASRKGTANTGELFF
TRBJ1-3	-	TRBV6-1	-	TGTGCCAGCAGTGAGCTGGGCTACGCTGGAAACACCATATATTTT	CASSELGYAGNTIYF